These T cell receptor beta chains were read from a single sample in a study of blood T cells in healthy people across ages. TCRdb processed the 5' RACE reads anew with MiXCR; each CDR3 protein has one entry. The table has under 1,000,000 distinct CDR3 sequences, about 47% seen once. The sample consisted of blood. These receptors originate from an elderly man in good health. Both conserved end residues are part of each CDR3. A D gene is named only where the DNA matches it firmly. Expanded clones are given a class, and other clones once, few, many or no size at all.

clone size: few; V gene: TRBV20-1; J gene: TRBJ2-3; D gene: TRBD2; CDR3 protein: CSAISGREGDTQYF; CDR3 DNA: TGCAGTGCTATTAGCGGGAGGGAAGGAGATACGCAGTATTTT
clone size: -; V gene: TRBV18; J gene: TRBJ2-6; D gene: -; CDR3 protein: CASSPPSKGAGANVLTF; CDR3 DNA: TGTGCCAGCTCACCACCGAGTAAGGGAGCCGGGGCCAACGTCCTGACTTTC
clone size: -; V gene: TRBV28; J gene: TRBJ1-2; D gene: TRBD1; CDR3 protein: CASRTGGGYTF; CDR3 DNA: TGTGCCAGCCGAACAGGGGGTGGCTACACCTTC
clone size: few; V gene: TRBV7-2; J gene: TRBJ1-4; D gene: -; CDR3 protein: CASSLDFTGIEKLFF; CDR3 DNA: TGTGCCAGCAGCTTAGATTTTACGGGAATCGAAAAACTGTTTTTT
clone size: -; V gene: TRBV29-1; J gene: TRBJ2-5; D gene: -; CDR3 protein: CSVELYRETQYF; CDR3 DNA: TGCAGCGTTGAATTGTATCGGGAGACCCAGTACTTC
clone size: few; V gene: TRBV20-1; J gene: TRBJ2-3; D gene: TRBD2; CDR3 protein: CSASRAGTTDTQYF; CDR3 DNA: TGCAGTGCTAGTCGAGCGGGGACCACAGATACGCAGTATTTT
clone size: -; V gene: TRBV20-1; J gene: TRBJ1-4; D gene: -; CDR3 protein: CSAQGFNEKLFF; CDR3 DNA: TGCAGTGCTCAGGGTTTTAATGAAAAACTGTTTTTT
clone size: -; V gene: TRBV29-1; J gene: TRBJ2-4; D gene: TRBD1; CDR3 protein: CSASDRAEVQYF; CDR3 DNA: TGCAGCGCGTCGGACAGGGCGGAAGTTCAGTACTTC
clone size: -; V gene: TRBV20-1; J gene: TRBJ2-7; D gene: TRBD2; CDR3 protein: CSALGGSGDEQYF; CDR3 DNA: TGCAGTGCCCTAGGCGGGAGCGGAGACGAGCAGTACTTC
clone size: few; V gene: TRBV10-3; J gene: TRBJ1-1; D gene: -; CDR3 protein: CAISEVSGTEAFF; CDR3 DNA: TGTGCCATCAGTGAGGTCTCGGGCACTGAAGCTTTCTTT
clone size: many; V gene: TRBV29-1; J gene: TRBJ2-3; D gene: -; CDR3 protein: CSVVGANGAQYF; CDR3 DNA: TGCAGCGTTGTCGGGGCCAACGGGGCGCAGTATTTT
clone size: few; V gene: TRBV7-2; J gene: TRBJ2-5; D gene: -; CDR3 protein: CASSIRDQETQYF; CDR3 DNA: TGTGCCAGCAGCATCCGGGATCAAGAGACCCAGTACTTC
clone size: once; V gene: TRBV5-1; J gene: TRBJ2-3; D gene: -; CDR3 protein: CASSLEGRGPYRTDTQYF; CDR3 DNA: TGCGCCAGCAGCTTGGAAGGGCGGGGGCCATATCGCACAGATACGCAGTATTTT
clone size: once; V gene: TRBV14; J gene: TRBJ2-5; D gene: -; CDR3 protein: CASSQPDDIQKETQYF; CDR3 DNA: TGTGCCAGCAGCCAACCGGACGATATACAAAAAGAGACCCAGTACTTC
clone size: -; V gene: TRBV6-5; J gene: TRBJ2-7; D gene: TRBD2; CDR3 protein: CASSYAIPGLAGSSYEQYF; CDR3 DNA: TGTGCCAGCAGTTACGCAATTCCAGGACTAGCGGGGAGCTCCTACGAGCAGTACTTC
clone size: -; V gene: TRBV18; J gene: TRBJ2-3; D gene: -; CDR3 protein: CASSPNSPEDTQYF; CDR3 DNA: TGTGCCAGCTCACCCAACTCTCCCGAGGATACGCAGTATTTT